These 16 T cell receptor beta chains originate from one sample sequenced in a study of tumor-infiltrating lymphocytes in glioblastoma multiforme. TCR beta libraries were built from RNA through three nested multiplex PCR rounds using modified ARM-PCR. TCRdb re-called the multiplex PCR reads through MiXCR, storing one row per CDR3 protein. The repertoire consists of some 15,000 distinct CDR3 sequences, with around 70% occurring once and the leading ten covering more than 30%. Sample: brain tumor tissue. Receptor source: a male donor with glioblastoma.

With regard to this clonotype: Likely a read error: the CDR3 ends without its conserved phenylalanine or tryptophan. The rearrangement links TRBV6-2 or TRBV6-3 to TRBJ2-5, with 8 bases that match TRBD1. The ends lost 6 bases at V and 5 bases at J; junction bases unmatched: 11. The CDR3 runs 15 residues. CDR1 and CDR2 (germline): MNHEY, SVGEGT. In nucleotides, the CDR3 is TGTGCCAGCAGATCCGGACAGGGCCGTGGGGAGACCCAGTACATC. Amino acid sequence: CASRSGQGRGETQYI.

This clonotype occurred many times. This rearrangement joins TRBV11-2 to TRBJ2-7; D is ambiguous. CDR3 size: 12 residues. Trimming took off 0 bases at V and 7 bases at J, with 7 bases between the two ends. The germline CDR1 and CDR2 sequences are SGHAT and FQNNGV. The CDR3 is CASSLEWGEQYF. Here the CDR3 DNA reads TGTGCCAGCAGCTTAGAGTGGGGAGAGCAGTACTTC.

The gene calls are TRBV29-1 and TRBJ1-4; D is uncertain. Trimming removed 4 bases at V and 12 bases at J, with 15 bases between. The CDR3 has 12 amino acids. CDR1 and CDR2 from the germline V gene are SQVTM and ANQGSEA. CDR3 loop: CSVGGHNGELFF. CDR3 in DNA: TGCAGCGTTGGAGGGCATAATGGAGAACTGTTTTTT.

The chain has TRBV12-3 or TRBV12-4 and TRBJ2-3; no firm D call. Trimming left V 6 bases short and J 4 bases short, with 5 bases between. This CDR3 contains 11 residues. CDR3 sequence reads: CASSVADTQYF. The DNA for the CDR3 is TGTGCCAGCAGCGTAGCAGATACGCAGTATTTT.

With regard to this clonotype: Since the CDR3 does not end with the conserved phenylalanine or tryptophan, this likely comes from a read error. The chain recombines TRBV20-1 with TRBJ2-7; TRBD2 might be the D (6 bases). Germline V gene sequence: CDR1 DFQATT, CDR2 SNEGSKA (reference sequence). This CDR3 contains 15 residues. The DNA of the CDR3 is TGCAGTACTAGAGAAAGGACTTCGGAGGGTTACGAGCAGTACCTC. Its translation: CSTRERTSEGYEQYL.

The chain recombines TRBV20-1 with TRBJ2-7, with a weak D call TRBD1 (5 bases). CDR1 and CDR2 from the germline V gene are DFQATT and SNEGSKA (reference sequence). The length of the CDR3 is 16 residues. V lost 1 base and J lost 4, with 20 bases in between. The CDR3 DNA sequence: TGCAGTGCTAGAGGGGAAGTAGGGGATAGGGAATACGAGCAGTACTTC. Translation gives CSARGEVGDREYEQYF.

On this clonotype: This may be a read error: a much more frequent sequence differs by one nucleotide. The chain has TRBV19 and TRBJ2-1, with TRBD2 identical over 11 bases. CDR3 length: 14 amino acids. With 6 bases clipped from V and 9 bases from J, the junction kept 7 bases outside the gene matches. CDR1 LNHDA and CDR2 SQIVND come from the germline V gene (reference sequence). CDR3 sequence reads: CASSPGLAEVEQFF. As DNA, the CDR3 is TGTGCCAGTAGCCCGGGACTAGCGGAAGTTGAGCAGTTCTTC.

The sample holds one count of this clonotype. This sequence joins TRBV11-1 and TRBJ2-3, with 12 bases lining up with TRBD2. J lost 6 bases, V lost 5 bases, and 6 bases had no gene match. The CDR3 has 15 amino acids. Germline CDR1 is SGHAT and CDR2 is FQDESV (reference sequence). The CDR3 DNA is TGTGCCAGCAGCCGACTAGCGGGAGATCCGGATACGCAGTATTTT. Protein sequence: CASSRLAGDPDTQYF.

Regarding this clonotype: The CDR3 ends on some other residue instead of the conserved phenylalanine or tryptophan, so this is likely a read error. The chain has TRBV5-6 and TRBJ1-6; tentatively, D is TRBD1 (6 bases). The germline CDR1 and CDR2 sequences are SGHDT and YYEEEE. The length of the CDR3 is 18 residues. CDR3 residues: CASSHNGGLSSYNTPLHL. CDR3 coding DNA: TGTGCTAGCAGCCACAATGGGGGCTTGAGCTCCTATAATACACCCCTCCACTTG.

This clonotype was recorded a few times. Being one base from a much bigger clone, this may be a read error. The chain employs TRBV4-1 and TRBJ1-1, with D possibly matching TRBD1 (5 bases). The CDR3 spans 14 residues. Germline V gene lookup returns CDR1 MGHRA and CDR2 YSYEKL. The CDR3 loop is CASSHTQGVAETFF. The CDR3 DNA reads TGCGCCAGCAGCCACACTCAGGGTGTCGCTGAAACTTTCTTT.

This clonotype is medium-sized within its sample. The genes are TRBV10-1 and TRBJ2-1; 10 bases agree with TRBD1. There are 13 residues in the CDR3. Trimming at V came to 5 bases and at J to 7 bases, leaving 2 bases not matched to a gene. Germline loops: CDR1 WNHNN, CDR2 SYGVQD (reference sequence). In DNA form, the CDR3 reads TGCGCCAGCAGTAGGGACAGGGGTAATGAGCAGTTCTTC. Residues: CASSRDRGNEQFF.

The chain employs TRBV10-2 and TRBJ2-5, with a tentative D call TRBD2 (6 bases). The CDR3 consists of 12 residues. V was pared by 8 bases and J by 8 bases, with 15 bases between. Per the germline V gene, CDR1 is WSHSY and CDR2 is SAAADI. CDR3 sequence reads: CASLTGDDTQYF. For the CDR3, the DNA is TGCGCCAGCCTTACGGGAGACGATACCCAGTACTTC.

A few counts support this clonotype. This clone may be a read error of a much larger clone one base away. The CDR3 nucleotides are TGTGCCAGCAGTTACATGAACACCGGGGAGCTGTTATTT. Amino acids: CASSYMNTGELLF. The chain employs TRBV6-2 or TRBV6-3 and TRBJ2-2; the D gene is possibly TRBD2 (5 bases). CDR3 length: 13 amino acids. The V gene's germline CDR1 is MNHEY and CDR2 SVGEGT.

Regarding this clonotype: An end of the junction differs from the germline gene, which may be a read error. The chain links TRBV6-5 to TRBJ1-1, with D possibly TRBD1 on 6 matching bases. Looked up from germline, CDR1 is MNHEY and CDR2 is SVGAGI. The CDR3 is 15 residues long. In DNA, the CDR3 is TGTGCCAGCAGTTACTCCGGACAGTTTCCCGCTGAGGCTTTCTTT. This sequence encodes CASSYSGQFPAEAFF.

Judged by abundance, this clonotype is medium-sized. The chain links TRBV5-1 to TRBJ1-1, with D perhaps TRBD1 (5 bases). The CDR3 sequence is 14 residues long. Trimming removed 0 bases at V and 4 bases at J, with 10 bases between. The germline gives CDR1 SGHRS, CDR2 YFSETQ. This CDR3 reads CASSLEGSSTEAFF. For the CDR3, the DNA is TGCGCCAGCAGCTTGGAGGGGAGTAGCACTGAAGCTTTCTTT. Looking up the rest from reference TRBV5-1 and TRBJ1-1 gives the full variable domain: KAGVTQTPRYLIKTRGQQVTLSCSPISGHRSVSWYQQTPGQGLQFLFEYFSETQRNKGNFPGRFSGRQFSNSRSEMNVSTLELGDSALYLCASSLEGSSTEAFFGQGTRLTVV.

V gene TRBV12-3 or TRBV12-4 combines with J gene TRBJ2-3; 12 bases match TRBD2. This CDR3 spans 13 amino acids. V was clipped by 9 bases and J by 5 bases; unmatched bases: 3. In DNA, the CDR3 is TGTGCCAGTAGGACTAGCGGGGTAGATACGCAGTATTTT. Its translation is CASRTSGVDTQYF.